This TCR beta chain was recovered during a study of blood T cell repertoires in COVID-19. Background on the study: Material from acute and convalescent COVID-19 was sourced from the United States, Italy and Spain. T cells, B-cell-depleted T cells, or PBMCs supplied cDNA or gDNA.

The CDR3 spans 12 residues. Germline CDR1 and CDR2: SGHRS and YFSETQ. The ends were cut back, 4 bases at V and 12 bases at J, with 13 bases in the middle. As processed by the authors: Scientists estimated how many nucleated cells there were by amplifying reference gene primers. Clones were read by immunoSEQ multiplex PCR, and TCRdb kept only the in-frame ones, dropping some. V, J and clone size were drawn from that table, and D and trimming were deduced from the DNA. This table has more than 95,000 clones, approximately 80% appearing once. In this sample, this clone turned up a few times. The TCR comes from a man aged 55 to 70 with acute or convalescent COVID-19. Sequencing was carried out using peripheral blood. The chain is built from TRBV5-1 and TRBJ1-4; D is perhaps TRBD1 (5 bases). CDR3 residues: CASSRGTEELFF. In DNA form, the CDR3 reads TGCGCCAGCAGCCGGGGGACGGAGGAACTGTTTTTT.